This T cell receptor (beta chain) was observed in a study of shared clonotypes between healthy human individuals. General study findings and limits: Lower generation probabilities were found for non-shared clonotypes than for those shared by all four donors. Four donors had around 5% of their naive CD4 clonotypes in common.

This clone was seen once. Its specificity is unknown. The assay was immunoSEQ multiplex PCR, and TCRdb's table has in-frame clones only and misses some. This sample has a few million clones, with 85% to 95% found just once. The sequencing sample was made of naive CD4+ T cells sorted from blood. As to subset: CD45RA+ positively selected. The source is a man aged 18-30 years in good health.

CDR3 sequence reads: CASSLGDTGLATQYF. The CDR3, as DNA: TGCGCCAGCAGCTTGGGGGACACGGGTCTCGCGACCCAGTACTTC. The chain uses TRBV5-1 and TRBJ2-5; the D gene is possibly TRBD1 (6 bases). The CDR3 length is 15 residues. The V and J ends lost 0 bases and 7 bases respectively, with 16 bases between them. Germline V gene data show CDR1 as SGHRS and CDR2 as YFSETQ.